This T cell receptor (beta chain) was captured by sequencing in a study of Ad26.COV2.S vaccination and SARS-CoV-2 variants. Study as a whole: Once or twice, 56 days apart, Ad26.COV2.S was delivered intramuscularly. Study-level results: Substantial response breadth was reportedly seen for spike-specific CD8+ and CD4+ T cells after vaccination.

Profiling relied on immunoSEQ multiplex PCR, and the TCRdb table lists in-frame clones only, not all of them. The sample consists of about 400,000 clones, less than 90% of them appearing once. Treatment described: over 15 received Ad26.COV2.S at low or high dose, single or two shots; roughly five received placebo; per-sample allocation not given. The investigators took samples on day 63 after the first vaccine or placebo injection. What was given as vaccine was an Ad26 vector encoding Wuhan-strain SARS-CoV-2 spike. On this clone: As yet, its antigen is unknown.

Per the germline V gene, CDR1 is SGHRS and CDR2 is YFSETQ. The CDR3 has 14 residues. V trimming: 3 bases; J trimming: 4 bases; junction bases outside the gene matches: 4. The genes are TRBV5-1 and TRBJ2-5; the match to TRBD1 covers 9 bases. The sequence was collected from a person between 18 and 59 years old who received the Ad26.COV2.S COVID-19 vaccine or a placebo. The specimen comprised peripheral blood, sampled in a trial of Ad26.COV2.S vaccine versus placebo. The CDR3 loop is CASSSGTGRETQYF. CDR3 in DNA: TGCGCCAGCAGCTCCGGGACAGGGAGAGAGACCCAGTACTTC. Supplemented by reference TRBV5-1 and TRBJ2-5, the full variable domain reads KAGVTQTPRYLIKTRGQQVTLSCSPISGHRSVSWYQQTPGQGLQFLFEYFSETQRNKGNFPGRFSGRQFSNSRSEMNVSTLELGDSALYLCASSSGTGRETQYFGPGTRLLVL.